The 25 T cell receptor beta chains listed next were all sequenced from one sample in a study of cytomegalovirus exposure and HLA in healthy donors. The PCR was carried out with 60 Vbeta primers and 13 Jbeta primers. The data were produced by immunoSEQ multiplex PCR, yet TCRdb's version contains in-frame clones alone and is incomplete. In the table there are 90,000 to 120,000 clones, approximately 80% of which are singletons. The sample comprised PBMCs. The receptors here all came from a young woman in good health and CMV-seropositive.

This chain connects TRBV7-6 to TRBJ1-1; 7 positions match TRBD1. The length of the CDR3 is 16 residues. CDR1 SGHVS and CDR2 FNYEAQ come from the germline V gene. The V gene end was trimmed by 6 bases and the J gene end by 1 base; junction bases not matched to a gene: 11. The CDR3 loop is CASSREQGWGNTEAFF. The CDR3 bases are TGTGCCAGCAGTCGGGAACAGGGGTGGGGGAACACTGAAGCTTTCTTT.

V is TRBV7-9 and J is TRBJ2-7, with a tentative D call TRBD1 (6 bases). Germline V gives CDR1 SEHNR, CDR2 FQNEAQ (reference sequence). The V end was cut by 4 bases, the J end by 1 base, with 14 bases between. CDR3 length: 15 residues. The CDR3 DNA reads TGTGCCAGCAGCTCCGGACAGCAGTCGTCCTACGAGCAGTACTTC. The encoded protein is CASSSGQQSSYEQYF.

The rearrangement links TRBV6-5 to TRBJ2-2; D unresolved. This CDR3 is 12 amino acids long. Trimming cost V 7 bases and J 4 bases, with 7 bases left between them. Germline V gene lookup returns CDR1 MNHEY and CDR2 SVGAGI. The CDR3 reads CASKRSTGELFF. The CDR3 bases are TGTGCCAGCAAACGGTCCACCGGGGAGCTGTTTTTT.

This clone was observed a handful of times. This chain connects TRBV27 to TRBJ2-5; D is perhaps TRBD1 (5 bases). V was cut by 10 bases and J by 1 base, with 13 bases left in between. This CDR3 has 13 residues. Germline V gene data show CDR1 as MNHEY and CDR2 as SMNVEV (reference sequence). In DNA, the CDR3 is TGTGCCACTATGACAGAGGCCCAAGAGACCCAGTACTTC. This translates into CATMTEAQETQYF.

This clone came up a few times. The chain is built from TRBV6-6 and TRBJ2-1; 9 bases match TRBD2. The CDR3 has 12 residues. With V trimmed by 5 bases and J by 10 bases, 3 bases remained unmatched. Germline V gene lookup returns CDR1 MNHNY and CDR2 SVGAGI (reference sequence). The CDR3 DNA reads TGTGCCAGCAGTGTTAGCGGGAGCGAGCAGTTCTTC. This encodes CASSVSGSEQFF.

For the CDR3, the DNA is TGCGCCAGCAGTCCATCTAGCGGGAGTTGGGAGACCCAGTACTTC. It translates to CASSPSSGSWETQYF. The chain carries TRBV10-2 and TRBJ2-5; 10 bases fit TRBD2. Germline V gives CDR1 WSHSY, CDR2 SAAADI. The V and J ends lost 5 bases and 5 bases, in that order; junction bases with no gene match: 8. CDR3 length equals 15 residues.

This chain links TRBV20-1 with TRBJ2-3, with D unclear. Germline V lookup: CDR1 DFQATT, CDR2 SNEGSKA (reference sequence). This CDR3 contains 11 residues. V was pared by 2 bases and J by 7 bases, with 7 bases between. CDR3 coding DNA: TGCAGTGCTAGACTAGATTATACGCAGTATTTT. It codes for CSARLDYTQYF.

This chain uses TRBV7-8 with TRBJ2-5; tentative D call: TRBD1 (5 bases). Between the trimmed V and J ends, which lost 0 bases and 5 bases, there was a span of 13 bases. CDR3 length: 15 amino acids. Germline CDR1 reads SGHVS; CDR2 reads FQNEAQ. CDR3 DNA: TGTGCCAGCAGCTTAGCGGCTAGGGGTGCTGAGACCCAGTACTTC. This sequence encodes CASSLAARGAETQYF.

The rearrangement links TRBV30 to TRBJ2-7; TRBD2 aligns across 11 bases. The J segment lost 3 bases and the V segment lost 5 bases, leaving 21 bases of the junction unmatched. Germline V gene lookup returns CDR1 GTSNPN and CDR2 SVGIG (reference sequence). This CDR3 spans 19 amino acids. CDR3: CAWSGTEASGLAAYYEQYF. In nucleotides, the CDR3 is TGTGCCTGGTCCGGGACAGAAGCTTCGGGACTAGCGGCCTACTACGAGCAGTACTTC. The full variable domain, rest sourced from reference TRBV30 and TRBJ2-7, is SQTIHQWPATLVQPVGSPLSLECTVEGTSNPNLYWYRQAAGRGLQLLFYSVGIGQISSEVPQNLSASRPQDRQFILSSKKLLLSDSGFYLCAWSGTEASGLAAYYEQYFGPGTRLTVT.

CDR3 nucleotide sequence: TGCTCCCCCCAACTCCAAGAGACCCAGTACTTC. It specifies CSPQLQETQYF. The genes are TRBV20-1 and TRBJ2-5; D ambiguous. CDR3 length: 11 residues. The germline gives CDR1 DFQATT, CDR2 SNEGSKA (reference sequence).

J is TRBJ1-5 and V is TRBV27; D is undetermined. The CDR3 length is 13 residues. V lost 0 bases to trimming and J lost 5 bases, with 5 bases between them. The germline V gene encodes CDR1 MNHEY and CDR2 SMNVEV (reference sequence). CDR3 bases: TGTGCCAGCAGTTTATCGGCGGATCAGCCCCAGCATTTT. As protein: CASSLSADQPQHF.

The chain has TRBV7-8 and TRBJ2-7; D gene uncertain. Germline V gene data show CDR1 as SGHVS and CDR2 as FQNEAQ. The CDR3 covers 15 residues. Trimming cost V 5 bases and J 4 bases, with 18 bases left between them. CDR3 loop: CASSHRLERSYEQYF. CDR3 nucleotide sequence: TGTGCCAGCAGCCACCGTCTGGAGAGATCATACGAGCAGTACTTC.

V and J are TRBV4-1 and TRBJ2-1, with D tentatively TRBD2 (6 bases). Trimming cost V 0 bases and J 6 bases, with 12 bases left between them. The germline V gene has CDR1 MGHRA and CDR2 YSYEKL. The CDR3 is made up of 15 amino acids. CDR3 region: CASSQEGTPGNEQFF. The CDR3 nucleotides are TGCGCCAGCAGCCAAGAAGGGACTCCCGGCAATGAGCAGTTCTTC.

The chain uses TRBV2 and TRBJ1-5, with 8 positions matching TRBD1. This CDR3 has 16 residues. The germline V gene has CDR1 SNHLY and CDR2 FYNNEI. The trim removed 8 bases at V and 6 bases at J, leaving 15 bases unmatched. The CDR3 sequence is CASRQAGQGIFQPQHF. The CDR3 nucleotides are TGTGCCAGCCGCCAAGCCGGACAGGGTATTTTTCAGCCCCAGCATTTT.

The J gene is TRBJ2-5, the V gene TRBV27; TRBD1 matches at 9 bases. The CDR3 has 15 amino acids. The V gene end was trimmed by 6 bases and the J gene end by 5 bases; junction bases not matched to a gene: 10. Germline CDR1 is MNHEY and CDR2 is SMNVEV (reference sequence). The CDR3 region is CASSQWDRVAETQYF. The CDR3 nucleotides are TGTGCCAGCAGCCAATGGGACAGGGTGGCTGAGACCCAGTACTTC.

The rearrangement joins TRBV5-1 to TRBJ2-1; 9 nucleotides line up with TRBD1. CDR3 length equals 15 residues. V shed 3 bases and J 4 bases; nucleotides not matched to a gene: 5. Germline-derived CDR1 and CDR2 are SGHRS and YFSETQ. CDR3 sequence (DNA): TGCGCCAGCAGCTCCGGGACAGGGAATTACAATGAGCAGTTCTTC. Its translation is CASSSGTGNYNEQFF.

On this clone itself: This sample also contains other DNA sequences that code for the same CDR3. The CDR3 sequence is CASSIGGLAATDTQYF. As DNA, the CDR3 is TGTGCCAGTAGTATAGGCGGGCTAGCGGCAACAGATACGCAGTATTTT. The J gene is TRBJ2-3, the V gene TRBV19; 7 nucleotides line up with TRBD2. V lost 1 base, J lost 3 bases, and 7 bases stayed unmatched. CDR1 and CDR2 from the germline V gene are LNHDA and SQIVND (reference sequence). The CDR3 contains 16 residues.

The V call is TRBV5-1, the J call TRBJ2-1, with D perhaps TRBD1 (6 bases). CDR1 and CDR2 from the germline V gene are SGHRS and YFSETQ. The CDR3 loop spans 14 amino acids. V shed 6 bases and J shed 5 bases, with 15 bases lying between them. The CDR3 sequence: CASMGAVSHNEQFF. CDR3 DNA: TGCGCCAGCATGGGGGCGGTATCCCACAATGAGCAGTTCTTC.

The chain links TRBV27 to TRBJ2-2, with a tentative D call TRBD2 (5 bases). The germline CDR1 and CDR2 sequences are MNHEY and SMNVEV (reference sequence). The CDR3 extends over 17 amino acids. Trimming took off 7 bases at V and 1 base at J, with 19 bases between the two ends. CDR3 DNA: TGTGCCAGCACCCCAATAAGAGGGTCCCTGAACACCGGGGAGCTGTTTTTT. Amino acid sequence: CASTPIRGSLNTGELFF.

The V call is TRBV20-1, the J call TRBJ2-1; D call uncertain. The germline gives CDR1 DFQATT, CDR2 SNEGSKA (reference sequence). Between the trimmed V and J ends, which lost 7 bases and 5 bases, there was a span of 9 bases. CDR3 length: 11 residues. Here the CDR3 reads CSGRSNNEQFF. The CDR3, as DNA: TGCAGTGGTCGGAGTAACAATGAGCAGTTCTTC.

This clone was counted once. The genes are TRBV30 and TRBJ1-5, with D maybe TRBD1 (6 bases). With 0 bases removed from V and 4 bases from J, the gap between germline ends came to 10 bases. Germline CDR1 GTSNPN, CDR2 SVGIG (reference sequence). This CDR3 is 14 amino acids long. CDR3: CAWSVKGENQPQHF. DNA of the CDR3: TGTGCCTGGAGTGTAAAGGGGGAAAATCAGCCCCAGCATTTT.

The V and J genes are TRBV9 and TRBJ2-7; weak D call: TRBD2 (5 bases). V shed 4 bases and J shed 2 bases, with 10 bases lying between them. CDR1 and CDR2 (germline): SGDLS, YYNGEE. The CDR3 is made up of 13 amino acids. CDR3 loop: CASSPPGTYEQYF. The CDR3 DNA is TGTGCCAGCAGCCCCCCGGGAACCTACGAGCAGTACTTC.

The chain combines TRBV6-5 with TRBJ1-1; D gene ambiguous. The CDR3 covers 14 residues. Looked up from germline, CDR1 is MNHEY and CDR2 is SVGAGI. V lost 6 bases and J lost 0, with 11 bases in between. For the CDR3, the DNA is TGTGCCAGCAGGCGGGATGGGATGAACACTGAAGCTTTCTTT. This sequence encodes CASRRDGMNTEAFF.

The chain joins TRBV5-1 to TRBJ2-7; TRBD2 aligns across 12 bases. After removal of 0 bases from V and 0 bases from J, the junction contained 4 bases not matched to a gene. The germline V gene has CDR1 SGHRS and CDR2 YFSETQ. This CDR3 spans 17 amino acids. The CDR3, as DNA: TGCGCCAGCAGCTTGGGACTAGCGGGAGTTTTCTCCTACGAGCAGTACTTC. It specifies CASSLGLAGVFSYEQYF.

The J gene is TRBJ1-1, the V gene TRBV6-1, with TRBD1 as a possible D gene (6 bases). There are 13 residues in the CDR3. Germline CDR1 MNHNS, CDR2 SASEGT. The V end was cut by 4 bases, the J end by 8 bases, with 14 bases between. In nucleotides, the CDR3 is TGTGCCAGCAGTGGCGAGACAGGTTTCGAAGCTTTCTTT. It yields the protein CASSGETGFEAFF.